A selection of T cell receptor beta chains follows, all from one sample in a study of T cell responses to AZD1222 COVID-19 vaccine. The protocol was immunoSEQ multiplex PCR, while the TCRdb copy is restricted to in-frame clones and leaves out a portion. Of roughly 130,000 clones in the sample, 70% to 90% are singletons; the top ten hold about 1.5%. This specimen was peripheral blood, taken on day 0 of AZD1222 vaccination. These receptors all come from an adult in good health. CDR3s include the opening cysteine and the closing phenylalanine or tryptophan. Fields, in order: J gene, V gene, clone size, D gene, CDR3 protein, CDR3 DNA. D genes are given only for firm matches. Only part of the rows carry a size: once, few, many, or a class if the clone is expanded.

J gene: TRBJ1-2; V gene: TRBV5-1; clone size: NA; D gene: NA; CDR3 protein: CASSLIRGASLYGYTF; CDR3 DNA: TGCGCCAGCAGCCTTATACGGGGGGCCTCATTATATGGCTACACCTTC
J gene: TRBJ2-1; V gene: TRBV30; clone size: NA; D gene: TRBD2; CDR3 protein: CAWRGLAGVGEQFF; CDR3 DNA: TGTGCCTGGAGGGGACTAGCGGGAGTTGGTGAGCAGTTCTTC
J gene: TRBJ1-1; V gene: TRBV7-3; clone size: NA; D gene: NA; CDR3 protein: CASSSGGMNTEAFF; CDR3 DNA: TGTGCCAGCAGCTCGGGGGGCATGAACACTGAAGCTTTCTTT
J gene: TRBJ1-3; V gene: TRBV3-1/TRBV3-2; clone size: NA; D gene: NA; CDR3 protein: CASSQVVAGGNTIYF; CDR3 DNA: TGTGCCAGCAGCCAAGTCGTCGCGGGTGGAAACACCATATATTTT
J gene: TRBJ1-4; V gene: TRBV6-5; clone size: NA; D gene: TRBD1; CDR3 protein: CASSSRQGAGEKLFF; CDR3 DNA: TGTGCCAGCAGTAGCCGACAGGGGGCAGGTGAAAAACTGTTTTTT
J gene: TRBJ2-3; V gene: TRBV4-1; clone size: NA; D gene: NA; CDR3 protein: CASSFGARGTDTQYF; CDR3 DNA: TGCGCCAGCAGCTTCGGAGCCAGGGGTACAGATACGCAGTATTTT
J gene: TRBJ1-3; V gene: TRBV15; clone size: once; D gene: NA; CDR3 protein: CATSRDWTSSGNTIYF; CDR3 DNA: TGTGCCACCAGCAGAGATTGGACGAGCTCTGGAAACACCATATATTTT
J gene: TRBJ2-7; V gene: TRBV30; clone size: NA; D gene: TRBD1; CDR3 protein: CAWRSDRGEQYF; CDR3 DNA: TGTGCCTGGAGGTCGGACAGGGGCGAGCAGTACTTC
J gene: TRBJ2-1; V gene: TRBV15; clone size: NA; D gene: NA; CDR3 protein: CATRGGITYNEQFF; CDR3 DNA: TGTGCCACCAGGGGGGGTATTACCTACAATGAGCAGTTCTTC
J gene: TRBJ2-3; V gene: TRBV20-1; clone size: NA; D gene: TRBD2; CDR3 protein: CSASLRAGVRDTQYF; CDR3 DNA: TGCAGTGCTAGTCTCAGAGCGGGGGTCAGAGATACGCAGTATTTT